The sequence of this T cell receptor (beta chain) was determined in a study of cytomegalovirus exposure and HLA in healthy donors. The CDR3 is 14 residues long. CDR1 is ENHRY and CDR2 is SYGVKD in the germline V gene. V dropped 7 bases and J dropped 4; count of bases not matched to a gene: 7. Comment on this clone: Antigen unknown.

Both 60 Vbeta primers and 13 Jbeta primers went into the PCR. Generated by immunoSEQ multiplex PCR, the TCRdb table keeps only in-frame clones and is missing some. The sample holds 150,000 to 200,000 clones, about 90% seen once. Whole-study results and caveats: Per a later analysis, HLA-associated TCR beta chains showed more clonal expansion than other, equally common TCR beta chains.

The chain employs TRBV10-3 and TRBJ2-1; TRBD2 matches at 7 bases. The sample consisted of PBMCs. This receptor was obtained from a girl under three years old in good health and CMV-seronegative. DNA of the CDR3: TGTGCCATCAAGGCGGGGGTAAATTACAATGAGCAGTTCTTC. It codes for CAIKAGVNYNEQFF.